This TCR beta chain was retrieved from a study of response to subunit inactivated influenza vaccine. Regarding the study as a whole: Authors suggested that a seasonal influenza vaccination recruits few new T cells each time.

TCRdb recomputed calls from the RT-PCR reads with MiXCR, one row per CDR3 protein. There are about 650,000 distinct CDR3 sequences in the sample; 14% occur only once, and about 7.4% lies in the top ten. V lost 9 bases to trimming and J lost 4 bases, with 15 bases between them. CDR3 length equals 13 residues. The germline gives CDR1 MDHEN, CDR2 SYDVKM. As for this clonotype: Antigen unknown.

The sequences come from PBMCs from blood, collected around 15 days before vaccination. The J gene is TRBJ1-1, the V gene TRBV28; TRBD1 is a possible D gene (5 bases). The source of this sequence is a man aged 45-65 years who received an inactivated influenza vaccine. In nucleotides, the CDR3 is TGTGCCAGTTTTAGTCGGGACGCCACTGAAGCTTTCTTT. Its protein is CASFSRDATEAFF.